This T cell receptor (beta chain) was profiled in a study of CXCR3-negative and CXCR3-positive naive CD8 T cells. The CDR3 length is 12 residues. Germline values: CDR1 SQVTM, CDR2 ANQGSEA. It was by 5' RACE with UMI labels that the TRB cDNA libraries were prepared. TCRdb reprocessed the 5' RACE reads and keeps a single row for each CDR3 protein, giving no DNA. The sample totals about 66,000 distinct CDR3 sequences. Notes on the study in general: Similar TRBV-TRBJ usage characterized naive CXCR3-negative and CXCR3-positive cells; memory cells differed.

To note about this clonotype: The antigen is not known.

The sample was naive CXCR3- CD8+ T cells from blood. Described subset: CD45RO-CCR7+CD27+CD95- naive CD8+ T cells lacking CXCR3 (TNR3-). The source is a human donor in good health. Some clones in this sample may be carry-over from other donors' samples. The rearrangement links TRBV29-1 to TRBJ2-7; with no DNA, the TCRdb D assignment of TRBD2 cannot be verified. The CDR3 loop reads CSAGEGSYEQYF.